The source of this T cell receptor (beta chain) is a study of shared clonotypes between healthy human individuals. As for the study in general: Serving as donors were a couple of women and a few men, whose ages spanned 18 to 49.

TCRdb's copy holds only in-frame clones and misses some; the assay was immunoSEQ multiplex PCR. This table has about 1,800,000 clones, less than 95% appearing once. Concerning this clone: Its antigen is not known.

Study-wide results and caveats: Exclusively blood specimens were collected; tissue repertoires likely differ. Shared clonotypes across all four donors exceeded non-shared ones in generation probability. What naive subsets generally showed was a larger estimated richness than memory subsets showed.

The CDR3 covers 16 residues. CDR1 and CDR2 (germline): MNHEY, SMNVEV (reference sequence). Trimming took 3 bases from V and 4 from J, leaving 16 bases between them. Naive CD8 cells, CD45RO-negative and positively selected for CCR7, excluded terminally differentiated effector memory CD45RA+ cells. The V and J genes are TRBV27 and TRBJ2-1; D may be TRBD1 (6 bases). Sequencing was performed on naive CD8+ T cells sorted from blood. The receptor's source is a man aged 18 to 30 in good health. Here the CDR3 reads CASSFSGDASYNEQFF. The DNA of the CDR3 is TGTGCCAGCAGTTTTTCAGGGGACGCATCGTACAATGAGCAGTTCTTC.